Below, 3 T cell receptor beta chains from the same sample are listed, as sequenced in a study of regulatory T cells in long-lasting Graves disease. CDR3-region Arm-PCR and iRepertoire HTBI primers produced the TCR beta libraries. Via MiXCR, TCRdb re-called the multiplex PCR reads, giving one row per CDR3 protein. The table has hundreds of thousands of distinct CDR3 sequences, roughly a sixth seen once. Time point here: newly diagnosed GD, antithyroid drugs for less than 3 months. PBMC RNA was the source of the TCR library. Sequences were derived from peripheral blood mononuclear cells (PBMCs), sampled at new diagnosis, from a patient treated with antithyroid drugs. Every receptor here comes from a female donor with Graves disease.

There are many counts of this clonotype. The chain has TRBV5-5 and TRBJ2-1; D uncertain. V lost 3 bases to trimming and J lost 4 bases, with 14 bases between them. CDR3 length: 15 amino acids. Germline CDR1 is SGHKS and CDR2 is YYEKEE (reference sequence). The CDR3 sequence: CASSSGALGYNEQFF. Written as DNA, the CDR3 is TGTGCCAGCAGCTCCGGAGCGCTGGGTTACAATGAGCAGTTCTTC. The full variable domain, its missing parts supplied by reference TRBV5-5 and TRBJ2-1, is DAGVTQSPTHLIKTRGQQVTLRCSPISGHKSVSWYQQVLGQGPQFIFQYYEKEERGRGNFPDRFSARQFPNYSSELNVNALLLGDSALYLCASSSGALGYNEQFFGPGTRLTVL.

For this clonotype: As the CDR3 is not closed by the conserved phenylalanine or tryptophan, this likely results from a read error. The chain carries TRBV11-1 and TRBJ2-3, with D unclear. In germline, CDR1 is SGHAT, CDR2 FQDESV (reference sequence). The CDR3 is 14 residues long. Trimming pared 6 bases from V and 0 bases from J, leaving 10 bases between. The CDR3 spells CASSPLWSTDTQYS. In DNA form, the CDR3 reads TGTGCCAGCAGTCCCCTGTGGAGCACAGATACGCAGTATTCT.

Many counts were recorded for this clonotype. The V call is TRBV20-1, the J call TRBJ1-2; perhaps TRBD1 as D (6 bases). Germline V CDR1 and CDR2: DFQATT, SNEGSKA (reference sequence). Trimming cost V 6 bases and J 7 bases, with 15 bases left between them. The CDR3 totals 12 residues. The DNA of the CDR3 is TGCAGTGCCTTGGGGGGGCAGCGTGGCTACACCTTC. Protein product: CSALGGQRGYTF.